Listed below are T cell receptor beta chains from one sample, sequenced in a study of blood T cells in healthy people across ages. TCRdb re-called the 5' RACE reads with MiXCR, one entry per CDR3 protein. The sample holds approximately 580,000 distinct CDR3 sequences, 24% seen once. These data are also associated with another study on T cells of mothers and their children.

The sample was blood. These receptors were collected from a boy between 10 and 17 years old in good health. Each CDR3 is given with its conserved first and last residue. The order of the fields is J gene, D gene, clone size, V gene, CDR3 protein, CDR3 DNA. D genes are given only for firm matches. A clone size is listed for some rows: how often the clone was seen (once, few, many), or a class if it is expanded.

TRBJ1-2,NA,NA,TRBV10-3,CAISESGVNYGYTF,TGTGCCATCAGTGAGTCGGGAGTGAACTATGGCTACACCTTC
TRBJ2-3,NA,NA,TRBV11-2,CASSSLTGLTTDTQYF,TGTGCCAGCAGTTCATTGACGGGGCTCACCACAGATACGCAGTATTTT
TRBJ2-5,NA,NA,TRBV29-1,CSVEGGRSGQETQYF,TGCAGCGTTGAGGGGGGGCGGAGCGGCCAAGAGACCCAGTACTTC
TRBJ2-4,TRBD2,NA,TRBV7-9,CASSLVSSGNIQYF,TGTGCCAGCAGCTTAGTATCTAGCGGAAACATTCAGTACTTC
TRBJ2-7,NA,many,TRBV29-1,CSANRGPGEQYF,TGCAGCGCTAACCGGGGTCCCGGCGAGCAGTACTTC
TRBJ2-1,NA,few,TRBV29-1,CSVDGSVGYNEQFF,TGCAGCGTTGACGGGTCGGTGGGCTACAATGAGCAGTTCTTC
TRBJ1-2,NA,few,TRBV20-1,CSARPAANYGYTF,TGCAGTGCTAGGCCTGCAGCTAACTATGGCTACACCTTC
TRBJ2-2,NA,many,TRBV20-1,CSARVAGTSGELFF,TGCAGTGCTAGAGTGGCAGGGACCTCCGGGGAGCTGTTTTTT
TRBJ2-7,NA,NA,TRBV4-3,CASSQDLEGGQREQYF,TGCGCCAGCAGCCAAGATCTGGAAGGGGGGCAGAGAGAGCAGTACTTC
TRBJ2-1,NA,few,TRBV20-1,CSAQITRGHNEQFF,TGCAGTGCTCAAATTACGCGGGGTCACAATGAGCAGTTCTTC
TRBJ1-1,NA,few,TRBV11-1,CASRGSGTTEAFF,TGTGCCAGCAGAGGCTCAGGGACCACTGAAGCTTTCTTT
TRBJ1-2,NA,NA,TRBV7-9,CASSMTENYGYTF,TGTGCCAGCAGCATGACCGAGAACTATGGCTACACCTTC
TRBJ2-7,NA,once,TRBV7-3,CASSSMDYPGEQYF,TGTGCCAGCAGCTCAATGGACTATCCGGGGGAGCAGTACTTC
TRBJ2-5,TRBD2,few,TRBV28,CASSPTSPGGLRETQHF,TGTGCCAGCAGTCCAACGAGTCCGGGGGGTCTTCGAGAGACCCAGCACTTC
TRBJ2-1,TRBD1,NA,TRBV28,CASRPGTGAWGEQFF,TGTGCCAGCAGACCAGGGACAGGGGCTTGGGGTGAGCAGTTCTTC
TRBJ1-1,TRBD1,once,TRBV20-1,CSARVYRTGATEALF,TGCAGTGCTAGAGTTTATCGGACAGGGGCCACTGAAGCTCTCTTT
TRBJ1-2,NA,few,TRBV12-3/TRBV12-4,CASSQLGVGGYTF,TGTGCCAGCAGTCAGCTGGGAGTGGGAGGCTACACCTTC
TRBJ1-5,TRBD1,NA,TRBV28,CASRPTGQGARGNQPQHF,TGTGCCAGCAGGCCTACGGGACAGGGGGCGCGTGGCAATCAGCCCCAGCATTTT
TRBJ2-5,TRBD2,NA,TRBV20-1,CSATGTSRGSETQYF,TGCAGTGCTACCGGGACTAGCCGGGGGAGTGAGACCCAGTACTTC
TRBJ2-7,NA,NA,TRBV20-1,CSARTGAEQYF,TGCAGTGCCAGGACTGGGGCAGAGCAGTACTTC
TRBJ1-2,TRBD1,few,TRBV24-1,CATSDPTGNGYTF,TGTGCCACCAGTGATCCGACAGGGAATGGCTACACCTTC
TRBJ2-1,NA,NA,TRBV12-3/TRBV12-4,CASRWDYNEQFF,TGTGCCAGCAGATGGGACTACAATGAGCAGTTCTTC